These 2 T cell receptor beta chains came from one sample sequenced in a study of response to subunit inactivated influenza vaccine listed by TCRdb under 2018. The library relied on RT-PCR. TCRdb names Illumina HiSeq 2500 as the instrument used. The raw public data were reprocessed by TCRdb itself: fastp quality trimming at Q25, MiXCR clonotype calling, in-frame beta chains only. Under each unique CDR3 protein, matching rows form one entry showing the most common genes and DNA. The sample profile shows some 500,000 distinct CDR3 sequences; less than 30% of them were found once. The ten largest account for approximately 2% of the sample. The source was CD4+ T cells sorted from PBMCs, collected 5 days after vaccination. The receptors were sampled from a man in his forties or fifties who received an inactivated influenza vaccine. Donor details come from another sample of the same person, matched by shared clones.

The chain has TRBV6-1 and TRBJ1-2; no clear D. Trimming stripped 10 bases from V and 4 bases from J, with 19 bases between. Germline V lookup: CDR1 MNHNS, CDR2 SASEGT. The CDR3 extends over 14 amino acids. CDR3 amino acids: CATRSPKPAYGYTF. DNA for the CDR3: TGTGCCACCAGGTCCCCCAAACCTGCCTATGGCTACACCTTC.

This clonotype was counted between two and nine times. The chain links TRBV12-3 or TRBV12-4 to TRBJ2-1; perhaps TRBD1 as D (5 bases). V dropped 2 bases and J dropped 11 bases, with 13 bases sitting between them. CDR3 length equals 13 residues. CDR3 nucleotide sequence: TGTGCCAGCAGTTTAAGTTCCAGGGAACAGCAGTTCTTC. The encoded protein is CASSLSSREQQFF.